The next 3 T cell receptor beta chains were all read from a single sample in a study of Ad26.COV2.S vaccination and SARS-CoV-2 variants. The assay was immunoSEQ multiplex PCR, and TCRdb's table has in-frame clones only and misses some. The sample comprises about 180,000 clones, around 90% of which are singletons, and 5% to 7% rests with the top ten. Source: peripheral blood, taken after recovery from COVID-19. The receptors derive from a human donor who had recovered from COVID-19.

The chain employs TRBV5-6 and TRBJ1-5, with D hard to call. The V gene's germline CDR1 is SGHDT and CDR2 YYEEEE. The CDR3 contains 15 residues. The V end lost 0 bases, the J end lost 2 bases, and 9 bases lay between the germline ends. As DNA, the CDR3 is TGTGCCAGCAGCTTGGGCTCGTGGGGCAATCAGCCCCAGCATTTT. It codes for CASSLGSWGNQPQHF.

The V gene is TRBV6-5, the J gene TRBJ2-2; the match to TRBD2 covers 9 bases. The CDR3 spans 15 residues. V shed 6 bases and J 5 bases; nucleotides not matched to a gene: 7. Per the germline V gene, CDR1 is MNHEY and CDR2 is SVGAGI. The CDR3 reads CASRVAGVGTGELFF. The CDR3 nucleotides read TGTGCCAGCAGAGTAGCGGGAGTGGGGACCGGGGAGCTGTTTTTT.

This chain connects TRBV10-3 to TRBJ2-2; D is undetermined. This CDR3 has 15 amino acids. V shed 2 bases and J shed 1 base, with 8 bases lying between them. Germline V gene data show CDR1 as ENHRY and CDR2 as SYGVKD. The CDR3 region is CAISEATGNTGELFF. DNA for the CDR3: TGTGCCATCAGTGAGGCGACTGGGAACACCGGGGAGCTGTTTTTT.